A single sample gave rise to the 11 T cell receptor beta chains below, sequenced in a study of shared clonotypes between healthy human individuals. TCRdb keeps only in-frame clones here, not all; method: immunoSEQ multiplex PCR. This table holds 950,000 to 1,100,000 clones, roughly 74% found once. Sequencing was carried out using memory CD4+ T cells from PBMCs. Documented subset: CD45RA-negative fraction. The source is a man aged 18 to 30 in good health. Some clones in this sample may be carry-over from other donors' samples.

The chain employs TRBV5-6 and TRBJ1-1; D remains unclear. The V gene's germline CDR1 is SGHDT and CDR2 YYEEEE. This CDR3 contains 14 residues. With 1 base removed from V and 1 base from J, the gap between germline ends came to 8 bases. CDR3 DNA sequence: TGTGCCAGCAGCTTGTATAGGCGGAACACTGAAGCTTTCTTT. Encoded protein: CASSLYRRNTEAFF. Together with reference TRBV5-6 and TRBJ1-1, the CDR3 gives the full variable domain: DAGVTQSPTHLIKTRGQQVTLRCSPKSGHDTVSWYQQALGQGPQFIFQYYEEEERQRGNFPDRFSGHQFPNYSSELNVNALLLGDSALYLCASSLYRRNTEAFFGQGTRLTVV.

This clone has a single count. V and J are TRBV5-4 and TRBJ1-4; no clear D. Between the trimmed V and J ends, which lost 2 bases and 4 bases, there was a span of 6 bases. Germline V lookup: CDR1 SGHNT, CDR2 YYREEE (reference sequence). The CDR3 totals 13 residues. CDR3 nucleotides: TGTGCCAGCAGCTTAGAGGTTAATGAAAAACTGTTTTTT. Its translation: CASSLEVNEKLFF.

For this clone: This sample includes further DNA sequences coding for the same CDR3. V and J are TRBV29-1 and TRBJ2-7; D possibly corresponds to TRBD2 (6 bases). The CDR3 is 12 amino acids. Germline V gene sequence: CDR1 SQVTM, CDR2 ANQGSEA. Trimming took 4 bases from V and 2 from J, leaving 9 bases between them. The CDR3 here is CSVGGGAYEQYF. The DNA of the CDR3 is TGCAGCGTTGGTGGCGGGGCCTACGAGCAGTACTTC.

In DNA form, the CDR3 reads TGCGCCAGCAGCCTCGACAGGGGGCCTGGACGGAACTATGGCTACACCTTC. It translates to CASSLDRGPGRNYGYTF. The chain has TRBV5-1 and TRBJ1-2; 10 nucleotides agree with TRBD1. Germline CDR1 and CDR2: SGHRS and YFSETQ. This CDR3 is built from 17 residues. V lost 4 bases to trimming and J lost 2 bases; unmatched junction nucleotides: 11.

The rearrangement uses TRBV7-9 and TRBJ1-1; a weak D match, TRBD1 (6 bases). CDR1 is SEHNR and CDR2 is FQNEAQ in the germline V gene (reference sequence). Trimming removed 2 bases at V and 0 bases at J, with 13 bases between. CDR3 length: 16 amino acids. DNA of the CDR3: TGTGCCAGCAGCTTAAAGGGGGTCAAGATGAACACTGAAGCTTTCTTT. Translated: CASSLKGVKMNTEAFF.

The genes are TRBV9 and TRBJ2-5; TRBD1 aligns across 7 bases. Germline values: CDR1 SGDLS, CDR2 YYNGEE. The CDR3 loop spans 15 amino acids. Trimming at V came to 4 bases and at J to 1 base, leaving 7 bases not matched to a gene. DNA for the CDR3: TGTGCCAGCAGCTCTAACAGGGACAGCCAAGAGACCCAGTACTTC. Translating gives CASSSNRDSQETQYF.

The chain couples TRBV14 to TRBJ1-2; no clear D. Per the germline V gene, CDR1 is SGHDN and CDR2 is FVKESK. Trimming left V 1 base short and J 4 bases short, with 4 bases between. There are 12 residues in the CDR3. CDR3 region: CASSQGPYGYTF. DNA for the CDR3: TGTGCCAGCAGCCAAGGACCCTATGGCTACACCTTC.

The CDR3 DNA sequence: TGCGCCAGCAGCTTGGCCCCGGGACTAGCGGGGGACGAGCAGTACTTC. This gives the protein CASSLAPGLAGDEQYF. The chain carries TRBV5-1 and TRBJ2-7, with TRBD2 matching over 14 bases. J lost 5 bases, V lost 0 bases, and 4 bases had no gene match. CDR3 length: 16 residues. The V gene's germline CDR1 is SGHRS and CDR2 YFSETQ.

The chain carries TRBV5-1 and TRBJ1-4, with TRBD1 matching 8 bases. Trimming cost V 2 bases and J 8 bases; bases outside gene matches: 11. The germline gives CDR1 SGHRS, CDR2 YFSETQ. CDR3 length equals 16 residues. The CDR3 bases are TGCGCCAGCAGCTTTGCACCCAGGGGGCTAGAGGAAAAACTGTTTTTT. It translates to CASSFAPRGLEEKLFF.

V usage is TRBV10-3 and J usage is TRBJ2-2; TRBD2 is a possible D gene (5 bases). V was trimmed by 6 bases and J by 5 bases, leaving 16 bases between them. This CDR3 has 15 residues. Per germline, CDR1 ENHRY and CDR2 SYGVKD. The chain's CDR3 is CAISSWTPGTGELFF. DNA for the CDR3: TGTGCCATCAGCAGTTGGACGCCGGGGACCGGGGAGCTGTTTTTT.

The J gene is TRBJ1-3, the V gene TRBV5-1; D gene ambiguous. This CDR3 comprises 16 residues. In germline, CDR1 is SGHRS, CDR2 YFSETQ. Between the trimmed V and J ends, which lost 3 bases and 4 bases, there was a span of 17 bases. The CDR3 DNA follows: TGCGCCAGCAGCTGGGCAGGTGGGGTCACCGGAAACACCATATATTTT. Translated, it gives CASSWAGGVTGNTIYF.